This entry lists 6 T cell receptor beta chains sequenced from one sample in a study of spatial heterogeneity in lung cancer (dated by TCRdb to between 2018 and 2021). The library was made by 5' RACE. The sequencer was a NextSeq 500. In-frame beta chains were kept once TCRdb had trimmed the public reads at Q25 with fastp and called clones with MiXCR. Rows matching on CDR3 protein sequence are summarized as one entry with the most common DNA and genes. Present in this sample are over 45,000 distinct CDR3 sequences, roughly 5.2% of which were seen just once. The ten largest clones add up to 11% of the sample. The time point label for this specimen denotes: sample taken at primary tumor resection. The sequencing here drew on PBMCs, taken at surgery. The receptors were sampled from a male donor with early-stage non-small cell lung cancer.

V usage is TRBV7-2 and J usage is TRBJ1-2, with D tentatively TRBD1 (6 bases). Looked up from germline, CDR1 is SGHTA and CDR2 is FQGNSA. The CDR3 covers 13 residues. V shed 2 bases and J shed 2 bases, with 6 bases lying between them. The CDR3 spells CASSLQGNYGYTF. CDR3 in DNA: TGTGCCAGCAGCTTACAGGGGAACTATGGCTACACCTTC.

In DNA, the CDR3 is TGCAGTGCCAGGGCAGGGACCTACGAGCAGTACTTC. This encodes CSARAGTYEQYF. The chain couples TRBV20-1 to TRBJ2-7; possibly TRBD1 for D (5 bases). The CDR3 has 12 residues. Germline-derived CDR1 and CDR2 are DFQATT and SNEGSKA (reference sequence). The V end lost 6 bases, the J end lost 2 bases, and 11 bases lay between the germline ends.

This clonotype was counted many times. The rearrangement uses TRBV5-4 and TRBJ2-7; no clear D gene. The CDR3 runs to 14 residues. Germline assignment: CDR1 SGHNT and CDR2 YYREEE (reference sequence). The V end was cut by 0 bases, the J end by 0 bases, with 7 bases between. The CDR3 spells CASSLGIPSYEQYF. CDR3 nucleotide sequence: TGTGCCAGCAGCTTGGGGATCCCCTCCTACGAGCAGTACTTC.

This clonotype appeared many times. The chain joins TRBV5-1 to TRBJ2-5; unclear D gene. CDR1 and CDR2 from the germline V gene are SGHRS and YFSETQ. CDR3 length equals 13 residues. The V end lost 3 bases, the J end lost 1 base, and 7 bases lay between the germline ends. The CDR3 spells CASSSLSQETQYF. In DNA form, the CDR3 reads TGCGCCAGCAGCTCCTTATCCCAAGAGACCCAGTACTTC.

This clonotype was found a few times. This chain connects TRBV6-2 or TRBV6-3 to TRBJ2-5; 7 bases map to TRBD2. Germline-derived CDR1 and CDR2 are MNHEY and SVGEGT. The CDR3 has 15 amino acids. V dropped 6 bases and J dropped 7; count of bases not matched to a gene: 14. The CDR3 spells CASRPWEGDLPTQYF. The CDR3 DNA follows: TGTGCCAGCAGGCCCTGGGAGGGAGACCTCCCGACCCAGTACTTC.

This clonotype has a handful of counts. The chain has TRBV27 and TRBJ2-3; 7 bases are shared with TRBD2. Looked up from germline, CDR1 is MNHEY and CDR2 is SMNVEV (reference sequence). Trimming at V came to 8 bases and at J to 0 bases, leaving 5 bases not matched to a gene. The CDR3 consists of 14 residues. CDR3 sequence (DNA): TGTGCCAGCGGCGCTAGCGGAAGCACAGATACGCAGTATTTT. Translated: CASGASGSTDTQYF.